This TCR beta chain was recovered during a study of neurological immune-mediated disorders. Overall study results and limits: Falling below healthy controls, multiple sclerosis showed the least TCR clonal expansion, while HTLV-1-associated myelopathy showed the most.

The unsorted libraries originated from 2 million PBMCs that had been stored at -80 C. TCRdb re-analysed the 5' RACE reads in MiXCR, keeping a single row per CDR3 protein. The sample lists roughly 80,000 distinct CDR3 sequences, about 15% occurring once. Ten or more counts support this clonotype. Antigen specificity is unknown. Germline V lookup: CDR1 SGHTA, CDR2 FQGNSA. Losses at the gene ends were 3 bases for V and 5 bases for J; bases not matched to a gene: 4. The CDR3 has 16 residues. Material for sequencing was PBMCs. This TCR derives from a woman in her forties in good health. The V and J genes are TRBV7-2 and TRBJ2-1; 13 bases fit TRBD2. CDR3: CASSFLGLAGDNEQFF. CDR3 in DNA: TGTGCCAGCAGCTTTCTAGGACTAGCGGGGGACAATGAGCAGTTCTTC.